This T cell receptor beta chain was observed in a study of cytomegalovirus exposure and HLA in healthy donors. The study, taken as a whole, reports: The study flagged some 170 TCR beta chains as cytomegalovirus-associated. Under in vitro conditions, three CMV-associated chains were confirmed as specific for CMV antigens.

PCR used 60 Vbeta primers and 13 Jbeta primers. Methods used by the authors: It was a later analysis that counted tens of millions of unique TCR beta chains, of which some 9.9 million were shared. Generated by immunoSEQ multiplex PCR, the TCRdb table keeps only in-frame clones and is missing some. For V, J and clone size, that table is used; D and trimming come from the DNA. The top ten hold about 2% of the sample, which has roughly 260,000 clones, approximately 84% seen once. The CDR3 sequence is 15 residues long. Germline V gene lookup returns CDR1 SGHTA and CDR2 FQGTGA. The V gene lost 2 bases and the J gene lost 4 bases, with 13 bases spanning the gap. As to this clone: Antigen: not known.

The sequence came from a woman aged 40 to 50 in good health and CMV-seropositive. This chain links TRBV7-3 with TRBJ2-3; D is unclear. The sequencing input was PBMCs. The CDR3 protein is CASSLFPGVADTQYF. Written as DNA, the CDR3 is TGTGCCAGCAGCTTATTTCCGGGTGTGGCAGATACGCAGTATTTT.